This note documents a single T cell receptor beta chain sequence. This sample was included in a study of cytomegalovirus exposure and HLA in healthy donors. The PCR used 60 Vbeta and 13 Jbeta primers. Some clones are missing from TCRdb's copy, which holds only in-frame ones; the method was immunoSEQ multiplex PCR. The sample includes around 200,000 clones. The germline V gene has CDR1 LNHNV and CDR2 YYDKDF (reference sequence). V was cut by 6 bases and J by 1 base, with 12 bases left in between. The CDR3 sequence is 15 residues long. The source is a woman aged 18-29 years in good health and CMV-seropositive. V is TRBV15 and J is TRBJ1-4, with no clear D. What was sequenced was PBMCs. Written as DNA, the CDR3 is TGTGCCACCAGTACCCTAATTATAACTAATGAAAAACTGTTTTTT. This sequence encodes CATSTLIITNEKLFF.